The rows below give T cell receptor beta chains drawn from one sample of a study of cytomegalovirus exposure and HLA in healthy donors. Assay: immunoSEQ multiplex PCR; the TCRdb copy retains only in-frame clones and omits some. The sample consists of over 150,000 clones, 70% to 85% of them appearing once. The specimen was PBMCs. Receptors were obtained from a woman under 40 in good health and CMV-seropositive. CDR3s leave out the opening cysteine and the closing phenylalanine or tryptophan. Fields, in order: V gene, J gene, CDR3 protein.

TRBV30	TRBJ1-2	AWIQGGYGYT
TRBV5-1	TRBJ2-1	ASSLVGGSSYNEQF
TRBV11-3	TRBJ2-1	ASSLGPAYNEQF
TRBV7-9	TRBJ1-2	ASSYGGQSYGYT
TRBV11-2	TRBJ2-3	ASSSGAGGVDTQY
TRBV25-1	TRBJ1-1	ASSRTGMNTEAF
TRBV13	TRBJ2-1	ASSLGLAGQEEQF
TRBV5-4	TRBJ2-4	ASSLGRGTGTNIQY
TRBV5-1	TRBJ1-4	ASSLHGVTQLNEKLF
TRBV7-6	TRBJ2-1	ASSFHRNFSGRALVANEQF